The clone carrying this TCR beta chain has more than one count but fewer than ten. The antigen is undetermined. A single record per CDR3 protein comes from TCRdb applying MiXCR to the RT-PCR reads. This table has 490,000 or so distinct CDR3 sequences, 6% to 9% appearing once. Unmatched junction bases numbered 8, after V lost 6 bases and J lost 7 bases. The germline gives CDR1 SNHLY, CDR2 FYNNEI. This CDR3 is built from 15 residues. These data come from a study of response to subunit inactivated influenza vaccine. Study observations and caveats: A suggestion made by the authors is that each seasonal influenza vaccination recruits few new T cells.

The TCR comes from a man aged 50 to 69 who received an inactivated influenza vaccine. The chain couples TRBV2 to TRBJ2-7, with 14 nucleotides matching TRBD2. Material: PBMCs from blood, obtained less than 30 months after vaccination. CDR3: CASSGLAGGSGEQYF. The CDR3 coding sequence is TGTGCCAGCAGCGGACTAGCGGGGGGATCGGGGGAGCAGTACTTC. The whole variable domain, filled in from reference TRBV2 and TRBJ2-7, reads EPEVTQTPSHQVTQMGQEVILRCVPISNHLYFYWYRQILGQKVEFLVSFYNNEISEKSEIFDDQFSVERPDGSNFTLKIRSTKLEDSAMYFCASSGLAGGSGEQYFGPGTRLTVT.